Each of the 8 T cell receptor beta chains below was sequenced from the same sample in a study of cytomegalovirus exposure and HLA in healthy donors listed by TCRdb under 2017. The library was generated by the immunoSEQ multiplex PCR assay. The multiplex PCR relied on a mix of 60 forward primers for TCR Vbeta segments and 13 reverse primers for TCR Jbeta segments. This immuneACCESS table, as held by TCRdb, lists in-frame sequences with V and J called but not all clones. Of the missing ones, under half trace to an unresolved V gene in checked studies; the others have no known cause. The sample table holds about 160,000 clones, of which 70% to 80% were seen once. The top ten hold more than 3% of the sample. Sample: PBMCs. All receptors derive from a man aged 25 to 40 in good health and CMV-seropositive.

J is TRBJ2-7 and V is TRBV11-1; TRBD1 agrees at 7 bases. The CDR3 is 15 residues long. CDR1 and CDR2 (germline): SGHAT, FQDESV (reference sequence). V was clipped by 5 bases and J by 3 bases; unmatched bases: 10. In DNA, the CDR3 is TGTGCCAGCAGCCGGAGGACAGGCGAATTCTACGAGCAGTACTTC. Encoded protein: CASSRRTGEFYEQYF.

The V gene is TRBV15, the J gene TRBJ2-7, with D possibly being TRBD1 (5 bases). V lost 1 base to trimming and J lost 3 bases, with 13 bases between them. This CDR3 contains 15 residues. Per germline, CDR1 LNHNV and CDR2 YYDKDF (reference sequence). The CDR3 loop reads CATSRVQTASYEQYF. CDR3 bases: TGTGCCACCAGCAGAGTCCAGACAGCGAGCTACGAGCAGTACTTC.

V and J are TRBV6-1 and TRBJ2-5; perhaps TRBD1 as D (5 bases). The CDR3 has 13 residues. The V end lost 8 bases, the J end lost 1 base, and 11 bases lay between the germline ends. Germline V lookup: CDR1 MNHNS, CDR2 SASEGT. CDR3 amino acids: CASGKGLQETQYF. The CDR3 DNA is TGTGCCAGCGGGAAGGGGCTCCAAGAGACCCAGTACTTC.

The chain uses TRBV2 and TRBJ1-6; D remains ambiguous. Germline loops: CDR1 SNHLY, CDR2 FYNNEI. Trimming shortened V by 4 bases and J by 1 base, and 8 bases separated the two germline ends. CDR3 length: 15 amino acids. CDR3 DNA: TGTGCCAGCAGTGGTCCCGGTTCCTATAATTCACCCCTCCACTTT. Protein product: CASSGPGSYNSPLHF.

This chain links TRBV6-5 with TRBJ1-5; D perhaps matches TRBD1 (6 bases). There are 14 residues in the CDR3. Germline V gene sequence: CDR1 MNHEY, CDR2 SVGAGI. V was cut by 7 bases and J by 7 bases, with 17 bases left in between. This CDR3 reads CASTRQDPGQPQHF. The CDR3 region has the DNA TGTGCCAGCACCCGACAGGACCCCGGGCAGCCCCAGCATTTT.

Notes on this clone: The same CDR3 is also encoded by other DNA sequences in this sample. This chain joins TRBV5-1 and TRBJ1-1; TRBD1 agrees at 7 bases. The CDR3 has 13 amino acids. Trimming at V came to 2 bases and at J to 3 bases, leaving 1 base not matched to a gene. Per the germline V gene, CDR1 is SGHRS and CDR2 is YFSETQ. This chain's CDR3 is CASSFTGDTEAFF. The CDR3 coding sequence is TGCGCCAGCAGCTTTACAGGGGACACTGAAGCTTTCTTT.

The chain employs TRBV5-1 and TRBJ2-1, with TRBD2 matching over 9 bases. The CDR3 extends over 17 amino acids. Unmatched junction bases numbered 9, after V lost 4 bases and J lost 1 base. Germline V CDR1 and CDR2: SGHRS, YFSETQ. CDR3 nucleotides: TGCGCCAGCAGCGGAATGACTAGCGGTGATTCCTACAATGAGCAGTTCTTC. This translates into CASSGMTSGDSYNEQFF.

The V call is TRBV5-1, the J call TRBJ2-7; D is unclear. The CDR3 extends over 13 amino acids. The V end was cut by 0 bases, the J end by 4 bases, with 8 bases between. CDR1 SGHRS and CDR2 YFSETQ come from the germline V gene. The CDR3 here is CASSLVQEYEQYF. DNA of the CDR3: TGCGCCAGCAGCTTGGTTCAGGAATACGAGCAGTACTTC.